Listed here are 22 T cell receptor beta chains from one sample, sequenced in a study of blood T cell repertoires in COVID-19. TCRdb's table, derived via immunoSEQ multiplex PCR, lists solely in-frame clones and lacks some. In the table there are fewer than 120,000 clones, about 72% of which are singletons. The material sequenced was peripheral blood. The source of these receptors is a woman aged 55-69 years with acute or convalescent COVID-19.

This chain links TRBV5-1 with TRBJ2-1; 7 nucleotides agree with TRBD1. V shed 5 bases, J shed 3 bases, and the junction held 5 bases outside the gene matches. Per germline, CDR1 SGHRS and CDR2 YFSETQ. The CDR3 is 14 residues long. The CDR3 DNA reads TGCGCCAGCAGATCCGGACAGGTCTACAATGAGCAGTTCTTC. It is translated as CASRSGQVYNEQFF.

The V gene is TRBV7-7, the J gene TRBJ2-5; 9 nucleotides line up with TRBD1. The length of the CDR3 is 14 residues. The trim removed 2 bases at V and 5 bases at J, leaving 3 bases unmatched. Germline lookup yields CDR1 SSHAT and CDR2 FNYEAQ (reference sequence). DNA for the CDR3: TGTGCCAGCAGCTTATATGGGACAGGGGAGACCCAGTACTTC. Residues: CASSLYGTGETQYF. Supplemented by reference TRBV7-7 and TRBJ2-5, the full variable domain reads GAGVSQSPRYKVTKRGQDVTLRCDPISSHATLYWYQQALGQGPEFLTYFNYEAQPDKSGLPSDRFSAERPEGSISTLTIQRTEQRDSAMYRCASSLYGTGETQYFGPGTRLLVL.

This chain uses TRBV5-1 with TRBJ1-2; 7 bases line up with TRBD1. J gave up 7 bases and V 3 bases, and 12 bases lay outside the gene matches. This CDR3 is built from 15 residues. Germline-derived CDR1 and CDR2 are SGHRS and YFSETQ. CDR3 protein: CASSSNPPGQLGYTF. CDR3 in DNA: TGCGCCAGCAGCTCGAACCCACCGGGACAGCTTGGCTACACCTTC.

The V and J genes are TRBV28 and TRBJ1-4; 10 bases match TRBD1. Per germline, CDR1 MDHEN and CDR2 SYDVKM. This CDR3 is built from 15 residues. V lost 2 bases, J lost 7 bases, and 4 bases stayed unmatched. This CDR3 is CASSLGQGDGEKLFF. The CDR3 DNA sequence: TGTGCCAGCAGTTTAGGACAGGGGGACGGTGAAAAACTGTTTTTT.

The chain employs TRBV7-3 and TRBJ2-3, with TRBD2 as a possible D gene (5 bases). V was clipped by 5 bases and J by 1 base, with 7 bases between them. Germline V gives CDR1 SGHTA, CDR2 FQGTGA. This CDR3 has 13 residues. The CDR3, as DNA: TGTGCCAGCAGCAGGGAGCGCACAGATACGCAGTATTTT. It encodes CASSRERTDTQYF.

The chain joins TRBV30 to TRBJ1-6, with 8 nucleotides matching TRBD1. The CDR3 is 12 residues long. With 8 bases clipped from V and 9 bases from J, the junction kept 6 bases outside the gene matches. The germline V gene has CDR1 GTSNPN and CDR2 SVGIG (reference sequence). Here the CDR3 DNA reads TGTGCCCTCCGACAGGGGCGTTCACCCCTCCACTTT. This translates into CALRQGRSPLHF. The whole variable domain, filled in from reference TRBV30 and TRBJ1-6, reads SQTIHQWPATLVQPVGSPLSLECTVEGTSNPNLYWYRQAAGRGLQLLFYSVGIGQISSEVPQNLSASRPQDRQFILSSKKLLLSDSGFYLCALRQGRSPLHFGNGTRLTVT.

This sequence joins TRBV5-1 and TRBJ1-1; 9 nucleotides agree with TRBD1. Germline V gene sequence: CDR1 SGHRS, CDR2 YFSETQ. The CDR3 has 14 residues. Trimming removed 3 bases from V and 5 bases from J; junction bases left unmatched: 5. CDR3 region: CASSYRDRATEAFF. The CDR3 DNA is TGCGCCAGCAGCTACCGGGACAGGGCGACTGAAGCTTTCTTT.

The chain uses TRBV5-4 and TRBJ2-2; 8 bases agree with TRBD1. Germline V lookup: CDR1 SGHNT, CDR2 YYREEE (reference sequence). After removal of 4 bases from V and 5 bases from J, the junction contained 7 bases not matched to a gene. The CDR3 runs 15 residues. In DNA form, the CDR3 reads TGTGCCAGCAGCCCCCGGGACAGGCAAACCGGGGAGCTGTTTTTT. This gives the protein CASSPRDRQTGELFF. The variable domain in full, completed from reference TRBV5-4 and TRBJ2-2, reads ETGVTQSPTHLIKTRGQQVTLRCSSQSGHNTVSWYQQALGQGPQFIFQYYREEENGRGNFPPRFSGLQFPNYSSELNVNALELDDSALYLCASSPRDRQTGELFFGEGSRLTVL.

This clone was seen a handful of times. The chain carries TRBV28 and TRBJ1-6; a weak D match, TRBD1 (5 bases). CDR1 is MDHEN, CDR2 SYDVKM, per germline. The V and J ends lost 7 bases and 10 bases respectively, with 20 bases between them. This CDR3 has 15 amino acids. The CDR3 here is CASTTSGRPGSPLHF. CDR3 DNA: TGTGCCAGCACAACATCAGGGAGGCCAGGGTCACCCCTCCACTTT.

CDR3 DNA sequence: TGTGCCAGCAGTTCCACGACCCAACCTTTAACTATGAGCTACACCTTC. Amino acids: CASSSTTQPLTMSYTF. V is TRBV28 and J is TRBJ1-2; D is uncertain. The ends were cut back, 4 bases at V and 9 bases at J, with 24 bases in the middle. This CDR3 has 16 residues. Germline CDR1 reads MDHEN; CDR2 reads SYDVKM.

Written as DNA, the CDR3 is TGTGCCAGCAGCCAAGGTGGACAGGTGGGAGGTGAAAAACTGTTTTTT. It specifies CASSQGGQVGGEKLFF. The gene calls are TRBV4-2 and TRBJ1-4, with 7 positions matching TRBD1. CDR1 is LGHNA, CDR2 YNFKEQ, per germline. Trimming removed 1 base from V and 7 bases from J; junction bases left unmatched: 9. The length of the CDR3 is 16 residues.

The chain combines TRBV28 with TRBJ2-7, with a tentative D call TRBD2 (5 bases). The ends were cut back, 5 bases at V and 4 bases at J, with 18 bases in the middle. CDR3 length equals 15 residues. Per the germline V gene, CDR1 is MDHEN and CDR2 is SYDVKM. The CDR3 DNA is TGTGCCAGCAGTGCTGGACTTCCTGTCCTTTACGAGCAGTACTTC. Its protein product is CASSAGLPVLYEQYF.

The chain's CDR3 is CASTNSRGSRSSPLHF. The CDR3 DNA is TGTGCCAGCACCAATTCCAGGGGCAGCCGGAGTTCACCCCTCCACTTT. The V and J genes are TRBV6-6 and TRBJ1-6; tentative D call: TRBD1 (6 bases). The V end lost 7 bases, the J end lost 9 bases, and 22 bases lay between the germline ends. The CDR3 contains 16 residues. From germline, CDR1 is MNHNY and CDR2 SVGAGI (reference sequence).

The chain combines TRBV6-1 with TRBJ1-3, with D possibly TRBD1 on 6 matching bases. Trimming removed 3 bases at V and 4 bases at J, with 13 bases between. CDR3 size: 15 residues. Germline CDR1 reads MNHNS; CDR2 reads SASEGT. As DNA, the CDR3 is TGTGCCAGCAGTGATACAGGGTTTTTCGGAAACACCATATATTTT. Residues: CASSDTGFFGNTIYF.

This clone was detected once. This CDR3 is also generated by other DNA sequences in the sample. The gene calls are TRBV9 and TRBJ2-1, with 12 positions matching TRBD2. CDR1 SGDLS and CDR2 YYNGEE come from the germline V gene. The junction had 2 bases not matched to a gene; V was cut back by 3 bases and J by 4 bases. The CDR3 length is 15 residues. CDR3 residues: CASSALAGGYNEQFF. The CDR3, as DNA: TGTGCCAGCAGCGCCCTAGCGGGGGGGTACAATGAGCAGTTCTTC.

The CDR3 DNA sequence: TGCAGCGTGGGGATGGAGGGACTGAACACTGAAGCTTTCTTT. As protein: CSVGMEGLNTEAFF. V and J are TRBV29-1 and TRBJ1-1, with D perhaps matching TRBD1 (5 bases). CDR3 length: 14 amino acids. Between the trimmed V and J ends, which lost 6 bases and 0 bases, there was a span of 14 bases. Germline assignment: CDR1 SQVTM and CDR2 ANQGSEA.

The V gene is TRBV5-6, the J gene TRBJ1-2; D gene uncertain. Between the trimmed V and J ends, which lost 2 bases and 0 bases, there was a span of 8 bases. The CDR3 covers 14 residues. CDR1 is SGHDT, CDR2 YYEEEE, per germline. The CDR3 bases are TGTGCCAGCAGCTTCAGGCTTTCTAACTATGGCTACACCTTC. Protein product: CASSFRLSNYGYTF. Full variable domain (rest looked up from reference TRBV5-6 and TRBJ1-2): DAGVTQSPTHLIKTRGQQVTLRCSPKSGHDTVSWYQQALGQGPQFIFQYYEEEERQRGNFPDRFSGHQFPNYSSELNVNALLLGDSALYLCASSFRLSNYGYTFGSGTRLTVV.

CDR3 DNA: TGTGCCAGCAGCTACAGGGGGAATAACTATGGCTACACCTTC. Its protein is CASSYRGNNYGYTF. The chain carries TRBV5-6 and TRBJ1-2; the match to TRBD1 covers 8 bases. The CDR3 has 14 residues. The germline CDR1 and CDR2 sequences are SGHDT and YYEEEE. J gave up 1 base and V 3 bases, and 2 bases lay outside the gene matches.

In this sample, this clone turned up a few times. V usage is TRBV2 and J usage is TRBJ1-1; D is uncertain. The germline gives CDR1 SNHLY, CDR2 FYNNEI. The V end was cut by 7 bases, the J end by 1 base, with 10 bases between. This CDR3 has 13 amino acids. Written as DNA, the CDR3 is TGTGCCAGCACGAAGGGAGAGAACACTGAAGCTTTCTTT. This gives the protein CASTKGENTEAFF.

V gene TRBV6-5 combines with J gene TRBJ1-2; D gene uncertain. The CDR3 runs to 15 residues. CDR1 is MNHEY, CDR2 SVGAGI, per germline. The V and J ends lost 0 bases and 2 bases respectively, with 10 bases between them. The CDR3 bases are TGTGCCAGCAGTTACTCGTTATGGGAGAACTATGGCTACACCTTC. Its protein product is CASSYSLWENYGYTF.

This clone appeared a few times. The same CDR3 is also encoded by other DNA sequences in this sample. The chain combines TRBV5-1 with TRBJ1-1, with no clear D. Trimming pared 0 bases from V and 0 bases from J, leaving 12 bases between. Germline-derived CDR1 and CDR2 are SGHRS and YFSETQ. The CDR3 contains 16 residues. CDR3 loop: CASSLVTGRVNTEAFF. The CDR3 coding sequence is TGCGCCAGCAGCTTGGTGACCGGGAGAGTGAACACTGAAGCTTTCTTT.

V usage is TRBV29-1 and J usage is TRBJ2-7, with TRBD1 as a possible D gene (6 bases). This CDR3 is 11 amino acids long. The V end lost 6 bases, the J end lost 5 bases, and 11 bases lay between the germline ends. Germline V gene sequence: CDR1 SQVTM, CDR2 ANQGSEA. The DNA of the CDR3 is TGCAGCGTCGGGACAAGCAACGAGCAGTACTTC. Its protein product is CSVGTSNEQYF.